The text below deals with one T cell receptor beta chain. Its antigen is not known. These data originate in a study of cytotoxic CD8 clonotypes in ibrutinib-treated CLL. Study details: Following treatment for a median roughly 12 months, range 6 to 36, response samples were then taken. Samples had a mean of roughly 280,000 productive templates and more than 80,000 productive rearrangements.

The study, taken as a whole, reports: At ibrutinib response, clonality increased, and at progression it declined back toward baseline. Baseline clonality exceeded age-matched healthy donors and tracked circulating CD8+ T-cell counts.

Assay used: immunoSEQ multiplex PCR; TCRdb lists only in-frame clones, some missing. The sample has around 10,000 clones; roughly three quarters are singletons. The CDR3 is 13 amino acids. The germline V and J ends were trimmed by 6 bases and 0 bases, with 8 bases remaining between them. Germline lookup yields CDR1 ENHRY and CDR2 SYGVKD. This specimen consisted of PBMCs, obtained at disease progression, from a patient treated with ibrutinib. V usage is TRBV10-3 and J usage is TRBJ2-5; D gene uncertain. The sequence came from a human donor with chronic lymphocytic leukemia. The CDR3 loop is CAISPRDQETQYF. The DNA for the CDR3 is TGTGCCATCAGCCCACGTGACCAAGAGACCCAGTACTTC.